This T cell receptor (beta chain) derives from a study of blood T cell repertoires in COVID-19. Germline lookup yields CDR1 GTSNPN and CDR2 SVGIG (reference sequence). The V and J ends lost 8 bases and 0 bases respectively, with 17 bases between them. The CDR3 length is 16 residues. Clones were sequenced by immunoSEQ multiplex PCR, and TCRdb holds only the in-frame ones, with some missing. The table lists roughly 250,000 clones, roughly 82% of them singletons. Sequencing used peripheral blood. The receptor was isolated from an elderly woman with active or convalescent COVID-19. The chain couples TRBV30 to TRBJ1-6; maybe TRBD1 (6 bases). This CDR3 is CALDYRASSYNSPLHF. CDR3 DNA sequence: TGTGCCCTAGACTACAGGGCGAGCTCCTATAATTCACCCCTCCACTTT.